The 17 T cell receptor beta chains reported below all come from one sample, sequenced in a study of cytotoxic CD8 clonotypes in ibrutinib-treated CLL. The repertoire was sequenced with immunoSEQ multiplex PCR; TCRdb's copy has only in-frame clones and lacks some. Among roughly 180,000 clones, roughly four fifths were seen once, and the ten largest hold about 4.9%. Specimen: PBMCs, collected after 24 months of ibrutinib treatment. The origin of the receptors is a human donor with chronic lymphocytic leukemia.

This clone was detected only once. The chain uses TRBV28 and TRBJ1-5, with D unresolved. Germline assignment: CDR1 MDHEN and CDR2 SYDVKM. This CDR3 comprises 11 residues. The V gene lost 5 bases and the J gene lost 5 bases, with 4 bases spanning the gap. The DNA for the CDR3 is TGTGCCAGCAGTACCTATCAGCCCCAGCATTTT. Translating gives CASSTYQPQHF.

This chain connects TRBV9 to TRBJ2-7, with TRBD2 matching over 10 bases. Germline CDR1 and CDR2: SGDLS and YYNGEE. The V segment lost 1 base and the J segment 5 bases; nucleotides outside the gene matches: 9. The length of the CDR3 is 16 residues. The CDR3 sequence: CASSVTILAGADEQYF. The DNA for the CDR3 is TGTGCCAGCAGCGTAACGATCCTAGCGGGAGCCGACGAGCAGTACTTC. The full variable domain, completed using reference TRBV9 and TRBJ2-7, is DSGVTQTPKHLITATGQRVTLRCSPRSGDLSVYWYQQSLDQGLQFLIQYYNGEERAKGNILERFSAQQFPDLHSELNLSSLELGDSALYFCASSVTILAGADEQYFGPGTRLTVT.

The chain recombines TRBV2 with TRBJ1-2; D unresolved. Deletions cut 1 base from V and 5 bases from J, with 5 bases between. This CDR3 region has 12 residues. Germline CDR1 is SNHLY and CDR2 is FYNNEI. This chain's CDR3 is CASSEGRYGYTF. The CDR3 DNA reads as TGTGCCAGCAGTGAAGGACGTTATGGCTACACCTTC.

The gene calls are TRBV13 and TRBJ1-2, with 7 bases lining up with TRBD1. J was trimmed by 1 base and V by 8 bases; bases with no gene match: 10. The CDR3 totals 15 residues. Germline CDR1 reads PRHDT; CDR2 reads FYEKMQ (reference sequence). CDR3 region: CASRRGQNFNYGYTF. CDR3 in DNA: TGTGCCAGCCGCCGGGGACAGAATTTTAACTATGGCTACACCTTC.

V gene TRBV7-3 combines with J gene TRBJ2-3; TRBD1 might be the D (5 bases). The V and J ends lost 2 bases and 8 bases respectively, with 11 bases between them. The CDR3 totals 13 residues. Germline CDR1 reads SGHTA; CDR2 reads FQGTGA. The CDR3 DNA sequence: TGTGCCAGCAGCTTAGAAGTTGGGGCTACGCAGTATTTT. This codes for CASSLEVGATQYF.

The chain recombines TRBV7-2 with TRBJ2-1; 9 bases line up with TRBD2. The germline V gene encodes CDR1 SGHTA and CDR2 FQGNSA. The CDR3 consists of 16 residues. V gave up 1 base and J gave up 6 bases; unmatched junction bases: 7. The CDR3 spells CASSLGVSGGTNEQFF. CDR3 DNA: TGTGCCAGCAGCTTAGGGGTTAGCGGGGGAACCAATGAGCAGTTCTTC. The full variable domain, rest sourced from reference TRBV7-2 and TRBJ2-1, is GAGVSQSPSNKVTEKGKDVELRCDPISGHTALYWYRQSLGQGLEFLIYFQGNSAPDKSGLPSDRFSAERTGGSVSTLTIQRTQQEDSAVYLCASSLGVSGGTNEQFFGPGTRLTVL.

The gene calls are TRBV11-2 and TRBJ2-1; D is undetermined. The ends were cut back, 5 bases at V and 0 bases at J, with 5 bases in the middle. Per the germline V gene, CDR1 is SGHAT and CDR2 is FQNNGV. There are 13 residues in the CDR3. The CDR3 loop is CASSPASYNEQFF. The DNA of the CDR3 is TGTGCCAGCAGCCCCGCCTCCTACAATGAGCAGTTCTTC.

V gene TRBV15 combines with J gene TRBJ2-5, with 8 bases aligning to TRBD1. CDR3 size: 13 residues. Germline lookup yields CDR1 LNHNV and CDR2 YYDKDF (reference sequence). J gave up 4 bases and V 2 bases, and 0 bases lay outside the gene matches. Here the CDR3 reads CATSRQGAETQYF. The CDR3 nucleotides read TGTGCCACCAGCAGACAGGGGGCAGAGACCCAGTACTTC.

The gene calls are TRBV30 and TRBJ2-1; no clear D. This CDR3 is 13 amino acids long. V lost 2 bases, J lost 1 base, and 6 bases lay in between. Germline assignment: CDR1 GTSNPN and CDR2 SVGIG (reference sequence). The CDR3 DNA reads as TGTGCCTGGAGTTTCGGTTCCTACAATGAGCAGTTCTTC. It yields the protein CAWSFGSYNEQFF.

The genes are TRBV30 and TRBJ2-7; 7 bases agree with TRBD1. The CDR3 is made up of 13 amino acids. J lost 6 bases, V lost 0 bases, and 5 bases had no gene match. Germline-derived CDR1 and CDR2 are GTSNPN and SVGIG (reference sequence). The CDR3 region is CAWSVRQGGEQYF. Here the CDR3 DNA reads TGTGCCTGGAGTGTACGACAGGGTGGCGAGCAGTACTTC.

This chain links TRBV7-9 with TRBJ2-1, with 7 nucleotides matching TRBD2. Trimming at V came to 5 bases and at J to 13 bases, leaving 14 bases not matched to a gene. Germline loops: CDR1 SEHNR, CDR2 FQNEAQ (reference sequence). CDR3 length: 14 amino acids. In DNA, the CDR3 is TGTGCCAGCAGCCCGAGCGGGGTGGGGTTGGGACAGTTCTTC. Its protein product is CASSPSGVGLGQFF.

The chain recombines TRBV30 with TRBJ1-1; 7 bases match TRBD1. Germline CDR1 and CDR2: GTSNPN and SVGIG (reference sequence). The CDR3 loop spans 15 amino acids. V lost 0 bases, J lost 4 bases, and 8 bases stayed unmatched. The CDR3 is CAWSVPAGGSTEAFF. For the CDR3, the DNA is TGTGCCTGGAGTGTACCGGCAGGGGGAAGCACTGAAGCTTTCTTT.

The chain recombines TRBV11-1 with TRBJ1-1; the D gene is possibly TRBD1 (6 bases). The CDR3 runs 14 residues. Trimming removed 4 bases from V and 1 base from J, with 10 bases in between. The germline V gene encodes CDR1 SGHAT and CDR2 FQDESV (reference sequence). The CDR3, as DNA: TGTGCCAGCAGCTCCTGGACAGAGAACACTGAAGCTTTCTTT. Its protein product is CASSSWTENTEAFF.

The gene calls are TRBV7-9 and TRBJ2-1; 8 bases fit TRBD2. Germline values: CDR1 SEHNR, CDR2 FQNEAQ (reference sequence). The trim removed 5 bases at V and 7 bases at J, leaving 10 bases unmatched. The CDR3 extends over 15 amino acids. CDR3 nucleotides: TGTGCCAGCAGCCCCGGGACTAGTGACGTGAATGAGCAGTTCTTC. Translating gives CASSPGTSDVNEQFF.

This chain links TRBV6-1 with TRBJ1-2; D perhaps matches TRBD1 (6 bases). Germline V gene data show CDR1 as MNHNS and CDR2 as SASEGT. V was clipped by 6 bases and J by 5 bases, with 19 bases between them. This CDR3 is 15 amino acids long. The CDR3 DNA follows: TGTGCCAGCAGCTCACTCCGGACAGCATCTTATGGCTACACCTTC. Residues: CASSSLRTASYGYTF.

J is TRBJ1-2 and V is TRBV5-1; D gene ambiguous. The V end was cut by 0 bases, the J end by 6 bases, with 9 bases between. CDR1 is SGHRS, CDR2 YFSETQ, per germline. The CDR3 runs to 13 residues. DNA for the CDR3: TGCGCCAGCAGCTTGGAAACGGGAAATGGCTACACCTTC. Its protein is CASSLETGNGYTF.

This chain connects TRBV6-5 to TRBJ1-6; 8 nucleotides match TRBD1. The CDR3 sequence is 13 residues long. V shed 8 bases, J shed 10 bases, and the junction held 7 bases outside the gene matches. Per germline, CDR1 MNHEY and CDR2 SVGAGI. As DNA, the CDR3 is TGTGCCAGCCGGGGACAGGAGAGATCACCCCTCCACTTT. Protein product: CASRGQERSPLHF.